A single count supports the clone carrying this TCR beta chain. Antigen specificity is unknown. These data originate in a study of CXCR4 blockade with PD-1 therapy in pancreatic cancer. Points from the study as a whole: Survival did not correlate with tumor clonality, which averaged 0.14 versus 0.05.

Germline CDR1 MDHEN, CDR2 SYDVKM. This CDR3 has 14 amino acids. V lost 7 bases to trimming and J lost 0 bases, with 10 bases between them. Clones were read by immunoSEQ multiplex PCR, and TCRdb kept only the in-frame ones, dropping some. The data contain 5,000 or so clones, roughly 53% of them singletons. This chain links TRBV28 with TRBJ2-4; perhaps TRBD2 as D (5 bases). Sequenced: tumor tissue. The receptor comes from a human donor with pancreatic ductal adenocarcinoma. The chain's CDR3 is CASNAGLAKNIQYF. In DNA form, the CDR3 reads TGTGCCAGCAACGCCGGACTAGCCAAAAACATTCAGTACTTC.